This TCR beta chain emerged from a study of shared clonotypes between healthy human individuals. Whole-study findings and limits: The researchers took only blood, and tissue repertoires probably look different. Naive CD4 clonotype sharing across four donors was 5% to 6%. Relative to memory subsets, naive subsets generally showed larger estimated richness.

V dropped 2 bases and J dropped 8 bases, with 15 bases sitting between them. The CDR3 runs 14 residues. Germline CDR1 is SGHTA and CDR2 is FQGTGA. TCRdb's table, derived via immunoSEQ multiplex PCR, lists solely in-frame clones and lacks some. The sample holds 2 million to 2.5 million clones; under 95% are singletons and the top ten take 0.37%. Comments on this clone: Its antigen is not identified.

The specimen was naive CD4+ T cells from PBMCs. Subset described: CD45RA+ positively selected. The origin of this receptor is a young man in good health. Some clones in this sample may be carry-over from other donors' samples. V is TRBV7-3 and J is TRBJ1-1, with a weak D call TRBD1 (5 bases). The CDR3 reads CASSLYPRQGEAFF. The DNA of the CDR3 is TGTGCCAGCAGCTTATACCCCCGGCAGGGCGAAGCTTTCTTT.